These 27 T cell receptor beta chains were all obtained from the same sample, sequenced in a study of shared clonotypes between healthy human individuals (dated by TCRdb to 2018 to 2020). The library relied on the immunoSEQ multiplex PCR assay. TCRdb retrieved this table from immuneACCESS and kept in-frame rearrangements only. Not all clones are present; in checked studies, unresolved V genes account for under half, and no reason is known for the remainder. For this sample the table gives approximately 1,000,000 clones, of which about 80% were detected only once. The ten most abundant clones make up about 0.52% of the sample. Sequenced: memory CD4+ T cells from PBMCs. The label giving this sample's cell subset or site can be read as: CD45RA-negative fraction. The receptors here all came from a man between 18 and 29 years old in good health. Some clones in this sample may be carry-over from other donors' samples.

This clone occurred once. The chain joins TRBV6-5 to TRBJ2-5; D is possibly TRBD1 or TRBD2 (7 bases each). The CDR3 is made up of 14 amino acids. V dropped 8 bases and J dropped 5 bases, with 18 bases sitting between them. Germline V gene data show CDR1 as MNHEY and CDR2 as SVGAGI. CDR3 loop: CASGRGGSAETQYF. DNA for the CDR3: TGTGCCAGCGGCAGGGGGGGGTCCGCGGAGACCCAGTACTTC.

This chain connects TRBV7-2 to TRBJ2-7; D gene unclear. The V end lost 5 bases, the J end lost 6 bases, and 11 bases lay between the germline ends. The CDR3 has 12 amino acids. CDR1 is SGHTA and CDR2 is FQGNSA in the germline V gene. CDR3 DNA: TGTGCCAGCAGCCTAGGCCCAGCCGAGCAGTACTTC. Its protein product is CASSLGPAEQYF.

This clone was seen a few times. The chain is built from TRBV18 and TRBJ1-1, with TRBD1 as a possible D gene (6 bases). V was shortened by 5 bases and J by 11 bases, with 18 bases between the two germline ends. The CDR3 loop spans 13 amino acids. Germline-derived CDR1 and CDR2 are KGHSH and LQKENI. CDR3 nucleotides: TGTGCCAGCTCATCAACAGAAAGGGGGACGGCTTTCTTT. Encoded protein: CASSSTERGTAFF.

This clone has a handful of counts. This sequence joins TRBV5-1 and TRBJ1-2; 9 bases line up with TRBD1. Germline V gene sequence: CDR1 SGHRS, CDR2 YFSETQ. This CDR3 contains 15 residues. J was trimmed by 7 bases and V by 3 bases; bases with no gene match: 10. The CDR3 DNA follows: TGCGCCAGCAGCTGGGACAGGGACCCCGGGAGTGGCTACACCTTC. This encodes CASSWDRDPGSGYTF.

The chain uses TRBV27 and TRBJ1-5, with D maybe TRBD1 (5 bases). Trimming took off 5 bases at V and 5 bases at J, with 19 bases between the two ends. CDR1 and CDR2 from the germline V gene are MNHEY and SMNVEV (reference sequence). The CDR3 covers 16 residues. The CDR3 DNA follows: TGTGCCAGCAGTCACTGGGACGGTGAGAGGTATCAGCCCCAGCATTTT. It specifies CASSHWDGERYQPQHF.

The DNA of the CDR3 is TGTGCCAGCTCATCTAGCGGGAGCTCCTACAATGAGCAGTTCTTC. This sequence encodes CASSSSGSSYNEQFF. V and J are TRBV21-1 and TRBJ2-1; no check of the table's D call, TRBD2, against the DNA was made. TRBV21-1 is a known pseudogene. CDR3 length: 15 residues.

The chain joins TRBV9 to TRBJ2-5; 7 bases fit TRBD2. Germline values: CDR1 SGDLS, CDR2 YYNGEE. The CDR3 totals 15 residues. V gave up 3 bases and J gave up 2 bases; unmatched junction bases: 7. CDR3 in amino acids: CASSGTGGQQETQYF. CDR3 nucleotide sequence: TGTGCCAGCAGCGGCACGGGAGGACAACAAGAGACCCAGTACTTC.

The rearrangement uses TRBV5-1 and TRBJ2-1, with 7 bases that match TRBD2. The ends lost 0 bases at V and 7 bases at J; junction bases unmatched: 10. This CDR3 is built from 16 residues. The germline V gene encodes CDR1 SGHRS and CDR2 YFSETQ. The CDR3 loop is CASSLGASGGINEQFF. The DNA of the CDR3 is TGCGCCAGCAGCTTGGGGGCTAGCGGAGGAATAAATGAGCAGTTCTTC.

The chain uses TRBV5-1 and TRBJ2-3; possible D gene TRBD2, 7 bases. Germline assignment: CDR1 SGHRS and CDR2 YFSETQ. Deletions cut 3 bases from V and 0 bases from J, with 14 bases between. The CDR3 loop spans 16 amino acids. CDR3 sequence (DNA): TGCGCCAGCAGCTCGACAGCGGGACATAGCACAGATACGCAGTATTTT. Its protein is CASSSTAGHSTDTQYF.

The V call is TRBV4-1, the J call TRBJ2-6; D gene ambiguous. The CDR3 has 20 amino acids. The germline V gene encodes CDR1 MGHRA and CDR2 YSYEKL. V was pared by 1 base and J by 0 bases, with 19 bases between. CDR3 loop: CASSQGNGPVDYSGANVLTF. The CDR3 DNA is TGCGCCAGCAGCCAAGGAAACGGACCGGTAGATTACTCTGGGGCCAACGTCCTGACTTTC.

The chain couples TRBV28 to TRBJ1-5, with D perhaps TRBD1 (6 bases). The CDR3 contains 14 residues. Germline assignment: CDR1 MDHEN and CDR2 SYDVKM. The V gene lost 3 bases and the J gene lost 4 bases, with 10 bases spanning the gap. The CDR3 sequence is CASSLYRANQPQHF. DNA for the CDR3: TGTGCCAGCAGTTTGTACAGGGCGAATCAGCCCCAGCATTTT.

The chain employs TRBV28 and TRBJ1-2; D is uncertain. Trimming removed 3 bases from V and 8 bases from J, with 19 bases in between. This CDR3 is 15 amino acids long. Per the germline V gene, CDR1 is MDHEN and CDR2 is SYDVKM. CDR3 nucleotide sequence: TGTGCCAGCAGTTTGACCAGGTTCTGGGGTGAGGGCTACACCTTC. Translated, it gives CASSLTRFWGEGYTF.

V and J are TRBV19 and TRBJ1-3, with 12 bases that match TRBD1. The CDR3 runs 16 residues. Germline trimming cut 4 bases from V and 1 base from J; bases unmatched to any gene: 2. Germline V gives CDR1 LNHDA, CDR2 SQIVND (reference sequence). CDR3 in amino acids: CASSRGQGASGNTIYF. The CDR3 nucleotides read TGTGCCAGTAGTAGGGGACAGGGGGCTTCTGGAAACACCATATATTTT.

This chain joins TRBV7-2 and TRBJ2-7, with no clear D. This CDR3 contains 15 residues. Germline-derived CDR1 and CDR2 are SGHTA and FQGNSA. V lost 4 bases, J lost 6 bases, and 19 bases lay in between. Written as DNA, the CDR3 is TGTGCCAGCAGCTCCCAGGACCTGGGCGGACGCGAGCAGTACTTC. Amino acid sequence: CASSSQDLGGREQYF.

Only one count was recorded for this clone. V usage is TRBV6-5 and J usage is TRBJ1-4; D is unclear. This CDR3 is built from 13 residues. V was trimmed by 6 bases and J by 8 bases, leaving 13 bases between them. Germline V gives CDR1 MNHEY, CDR2 SVGAGI. DNA of the CDR3: TGTGCCAGCAGAACCGCCCCGGGGGAAAAACTGTTTTTT. Amino acid sequence: CASRTAPGEKLFF.

The rearrangement links TRBV27 to TRBJ2-7, with 8 bases fitting TRBD2. CDR3 size: 15 residues. In germline, CDR1 is MNHEY, CDR2 SMNVEV (reference sequence). The V gene end was trimmed by 5 bases and the J gene end by 0 bases; junction bases not matched to a gene: 6. The CDR3 coding sequence is TGTGCCAGCAGTGAACTAGCGGTGAGCTCCTACGAGCAGTACTTC. Translation gives CASSELAVSSYEQYF.

The chain couples TRBV14 to TRBJ2-3, with D possibly matching TRBD1 (6 bases). CDR1 SGHDN and CDR2 FVKESK come from the germline V gene. V dropped 1 base and J dropped 3 bases, with 14 bases sitting between them. This CDR3 is built from 16 residues. The CDR3, as DNA: TGTGCCAGCAGCCAAGCCACAGGGTTGGGGACAGATACGCAGTATTTT. It translates to CASSQATGLGTDTQYF.

This clone was seen a single time. The chain recombines TRBV5-1 with TRBJ1-4, with 9 bases that match TRBD1. CDR3 length: 15 amino acids. Germline CDR1 SGHRS, CDR2 YFSETQ. The trim removed 2 bases at V and 8 bases at J, leaving 7 bases unmatched. CDR3 amino acids: CASSLRGQGGEKLFF. The CDR3 DNA reads as TGCGCCAGCAGCTTAAGGGGACAGGGCGGAGAAAAACTGTTTTTT.

The chain uses TRBV5-4 and TRBJ2-7; D gene unclear. Trimming removed 0 bases at V and 2 bases at J, with 6 bases between. The CDR3 is made up of 13 amino acids. Germline V lookup: CDR1 SGHNT, CDR2 YYREEE (reference sequence). The CDR3 DNA sequence: TGTGCCAGCAGCTTGGGTTGGCCCTACGAGCAGTACTTC. Protein product: CASSLGWPYEQYF.

Only one count was recorded for this clone. The chain joins TRBV6-5 to TRBJ1-2, with a possible D match to TRBD1 (6 bases). Germline assignment: CDR1 MNHEY and CDR2 SVGAGI. The CDR3 extends over 15 amino acids. V was trimmed by 8 bases and J by 11 bases, leaving 27 bases between them. CDR3 coding DNA: TGTGCCAGCCCCCCCGACGGGCAGGGGCGGTTGTGGTACACCTTC. Amino acid sequence: CASPPDGQGRLWYTF.

The chain recombines TRBV4-3 with TRBJ1-3; possible D gene TRBD1, 6 bases. The CDR3 has 14 residues. CDR1 LGHNA and CDR2 YSLEER come from the germline V gene. The V and J ends lost 2 bases and 4 bases respectively, with 9 bases between them. Here the CDR3 DNA reads TGCGCCAGCAGCCAACAGGACAGAGGAAACACCATATATTTT. Its protein product is CASSQQDRGNTIYF.

The V gene is TRBV30, the J gene TRBJ2-7; 7 bases are a match to TRBD1. Germline loops: CDR1 GTSNPN, CDR2 SVGIG (reference sequence). This CDR3 comprises 15 residues. The V and J ends lost 2 bases and 5 bases, in that order; junction bases with no gene match: 12. The CDR3 nucleotides are TGTGCCTGGAGTTACCCCGGGACAGATTTTAACGAGCAGTACTTC. Translating it yields CAWSYPGTDFNEQYF.

The chain combines TRBV27 with TRBJ1-2; D is undetermined. The CDR3 sequence is 15 residues long. V lost 0 bases and J 4 bases, leaving 12 bases between the germline ends. In germline, CDR1 is MNHEY, CDR2 SMNVEV (reference sequence). The CDR3 loop is CASSLSPGGIYGYTF. The CDR3 DNA reads as TGTGCCAGCAGTTTATCCCCGGGCGGTATCTATGGCTACACCTTC.

The chain's CDR3 is CASSEELRGPAGNTIYF. CDR3 in DNA: TGCGCCAGCAGCGAGGAACTCAGGGGGCCAGCTGGAAACACCATATATTTT. This chain connects TRBV5-1 to TRBJ1-3; 8 positions agree with TRBD1. Germline CDR1 reads SGHRS; CDR2 reads YFSETQ. This CDR3 comprises 17 residues. V shed 4 bases, J shed 2 bases, and the junction held 11 bases outside the gene matches. Full variable domain (outside the CDR3, taken from reference TRBV5-1 and TRBJ1-3): KAGVTQTPRYLIKTRGQQVTLSCSPISGHRSVSWYQQTPGQGLQFLFEYFSETQRNKGNFPGRFSGRQFSNSRSEMNVSTLELGDSALYLCASSEELRGPAGNTIYFGEGSWLTVV.

CDR3 sequence (DNA): TGCAGCGTTGAACGACGGACCGGGGAGCTGTTTTTT. It specifies CSVERRTGELFF. V is TRBV29-1 and J is TRBJ2-2; D ambiguous. This CDR3 comprises 12 residues. Trimming cost V 2 bases and J 5 bases, with 6 bases left between them. Germline V gene data show CDR1 as SQVTM and CDR2 as ANQGSEA.

V gene TRBV4-2 combines with J gene TRBJ2-3; 8 bases align to TRBD1. V lost 0 bases to trimming and J lost 11 bases; unmatched junction nucleotides: 10. Germline assignment: CDR1 LGHNA and CDR2 YNFKEQ. CDR3 length: 15 residues. The CDR3 protein is CASSQDPNRGDEQYF. In DNA form, the CDR3 reads TGTGCCAGCAGCCAAGACCCGAACAGGGGGGACGAGCAGTATTTT.

The CDR3: CAWSVKGSGTEAFF. Written as DNA, the CDR3 is TGTGCCTGGAGTGTAAAGGGAAGTGGCACTGAAGCTTTCTTT. This chain connects TRBV30 to TRBJ1-1; D gene ambiguous. Germline V gene sequence: CDR1 GTSNPN, CDR2 SVGIG (reference sequence). V was clipped by 0 bases and J by 4 bases, with 12 bases between them. The CDR3 spans 14 residues. The variable domain in full, with the rest retrieved from reference TRBV30 and TRBJ1-1, is SQTIHQWPATLVQPVGSPLSLECTVEGTSNPNLYWYRQAAGRGLQLLFYSVGIGQISSEVPQNLSASRPQDRQFILSSKKLLLSDSGFYLCAWSVKGSGTEAFFGQGTRLTVV.